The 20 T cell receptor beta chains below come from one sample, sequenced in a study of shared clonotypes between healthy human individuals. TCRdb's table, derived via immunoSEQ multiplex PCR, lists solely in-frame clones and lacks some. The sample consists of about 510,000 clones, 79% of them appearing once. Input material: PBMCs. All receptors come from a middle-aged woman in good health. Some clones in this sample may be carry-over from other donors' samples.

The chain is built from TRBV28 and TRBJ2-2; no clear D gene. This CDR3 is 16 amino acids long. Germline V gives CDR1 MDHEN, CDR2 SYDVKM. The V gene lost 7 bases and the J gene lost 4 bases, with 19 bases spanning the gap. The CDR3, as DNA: TGTGCCAGCACCCTCCCCGGGCTAGACGGCACCGGGGAGCTGTTTTTT. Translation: CASTLPGLDGTGELFF.

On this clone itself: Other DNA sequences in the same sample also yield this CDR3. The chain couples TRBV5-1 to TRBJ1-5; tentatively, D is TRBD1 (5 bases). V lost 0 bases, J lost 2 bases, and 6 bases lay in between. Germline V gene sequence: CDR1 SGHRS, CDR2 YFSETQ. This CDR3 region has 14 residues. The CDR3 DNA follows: TGCGCCAGCAGCTTGGAAGGGGGCAATCAGCCCCAGCATTTT. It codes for CASSLEGGNQPQHF.

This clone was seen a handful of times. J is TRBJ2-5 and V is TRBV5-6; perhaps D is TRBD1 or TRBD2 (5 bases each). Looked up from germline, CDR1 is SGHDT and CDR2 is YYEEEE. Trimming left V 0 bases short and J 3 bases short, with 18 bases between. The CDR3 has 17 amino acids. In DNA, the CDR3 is TGTGCCAGCAGCTTGGCCGCTGGGACCGACGCAAAAGAGACCCAGTACTTC. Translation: CASSLAAGTDAKETQYF.

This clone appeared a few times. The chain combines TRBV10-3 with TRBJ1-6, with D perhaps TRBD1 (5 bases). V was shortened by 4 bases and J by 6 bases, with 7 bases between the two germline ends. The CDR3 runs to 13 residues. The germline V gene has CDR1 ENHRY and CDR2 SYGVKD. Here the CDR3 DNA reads TGTGCCATCAGTGCAGGGTCTAATTCACCCCTCCACTTT. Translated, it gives CAISAGSNSPLHF.

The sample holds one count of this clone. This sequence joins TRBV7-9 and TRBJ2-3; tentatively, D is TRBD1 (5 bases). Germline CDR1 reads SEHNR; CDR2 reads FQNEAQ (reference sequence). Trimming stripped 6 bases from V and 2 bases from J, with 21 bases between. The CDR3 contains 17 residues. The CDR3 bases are TGTGCCAGCAGTTATGAAGGCAGCAGGGCGGCCACAGATACGCAGTATTTT. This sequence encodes CASSYEGSRAATDTQYF.

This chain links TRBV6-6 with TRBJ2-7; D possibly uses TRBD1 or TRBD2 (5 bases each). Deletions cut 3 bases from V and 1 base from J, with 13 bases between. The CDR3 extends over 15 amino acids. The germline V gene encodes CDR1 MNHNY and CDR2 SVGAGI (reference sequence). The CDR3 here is CASSYSGTGSYEQYF. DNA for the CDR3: TGTGCCAGCAGTTATTCCGGGACGGGATCCTACGAGCAGTACTTC.

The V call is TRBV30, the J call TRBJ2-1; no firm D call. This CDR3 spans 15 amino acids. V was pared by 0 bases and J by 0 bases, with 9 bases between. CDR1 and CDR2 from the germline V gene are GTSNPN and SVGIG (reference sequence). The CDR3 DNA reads TGTGCCTGGAGTGTGGGCCATAGCTCCTACAATGAGCAGTTCTTC. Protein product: CAWSVGHSSYNEQFF.

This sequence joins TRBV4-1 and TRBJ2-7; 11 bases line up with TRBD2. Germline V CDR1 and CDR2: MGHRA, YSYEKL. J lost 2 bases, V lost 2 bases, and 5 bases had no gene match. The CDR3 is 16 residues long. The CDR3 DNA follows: TGCGCCAGCAGCCAACAGACTAGCGGGGCACCCTACGAGCAGTACTTC. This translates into CASSQQTSGAPYEQYF.

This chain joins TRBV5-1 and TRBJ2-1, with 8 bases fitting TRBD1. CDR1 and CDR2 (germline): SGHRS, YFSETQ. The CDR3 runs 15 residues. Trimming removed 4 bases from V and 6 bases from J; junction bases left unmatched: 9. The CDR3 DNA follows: TGCGCCAGCAGCCCAGGGGGCGGACTGGGCAATGAGCAGTTCTTC. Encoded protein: CASSPGGGLGNEQFF.

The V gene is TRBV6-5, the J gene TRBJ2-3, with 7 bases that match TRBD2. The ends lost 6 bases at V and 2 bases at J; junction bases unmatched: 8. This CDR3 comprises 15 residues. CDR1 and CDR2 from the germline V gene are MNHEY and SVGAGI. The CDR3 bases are TGTGCCAGCAGGGCGCGGGGGAGACCCACAGATACGCAGTATTTT. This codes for CASRARGRPTDTQYF.

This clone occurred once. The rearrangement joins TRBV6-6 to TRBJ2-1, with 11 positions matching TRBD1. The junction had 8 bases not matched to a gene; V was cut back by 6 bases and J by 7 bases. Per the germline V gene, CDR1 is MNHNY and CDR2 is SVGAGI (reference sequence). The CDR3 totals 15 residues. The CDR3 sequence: CASSLPGQGVNEQFF. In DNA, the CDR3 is TGTGCCAGCAGCCTGCCGGGACAGGGGGTAAATGAGCAGTTCTTC.

In DNA, the CDR3 is TGTGCCAGCAGCTCCCAAGGACTAGCGGGGAGAATCTCCTACAATGAGCAGTTCTTC. This gives the protein CASSSQGLAGRISYNEQFF. This chain uses TRBV9 with TRBJ2-1; 12 nucleotides align to TRBD2. CDR3 length: 19 residues. J was trimmed by 0 bases and V by 4 bases; bases with no gene match: 11. The V gene's germline CDR1 is SGDLS and CDR2 YYNGEE.

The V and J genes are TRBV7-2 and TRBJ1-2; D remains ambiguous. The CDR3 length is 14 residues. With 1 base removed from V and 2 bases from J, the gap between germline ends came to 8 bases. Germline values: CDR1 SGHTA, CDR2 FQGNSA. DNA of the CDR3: TGTGCCAGCAGCTTAGATTTCGGGAACTATGGCTACACCTTC. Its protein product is CASSLDFGNYGYTF.

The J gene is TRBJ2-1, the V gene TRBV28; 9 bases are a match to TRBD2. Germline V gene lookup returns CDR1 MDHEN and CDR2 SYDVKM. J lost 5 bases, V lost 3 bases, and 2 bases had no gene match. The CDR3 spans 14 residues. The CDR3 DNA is TGTGCCAGCAGTTTCAGACTAGCGGACAATGAGCAGTTCTTC. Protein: CASSFRLADNEQFF.

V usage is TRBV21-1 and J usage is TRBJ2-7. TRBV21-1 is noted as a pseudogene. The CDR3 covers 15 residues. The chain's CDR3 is CASSKVWDGYYEQYF. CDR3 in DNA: TGTGCCAGCAGCAAAGTCTGGGACGGATACTACGAGCAGTACTTC.

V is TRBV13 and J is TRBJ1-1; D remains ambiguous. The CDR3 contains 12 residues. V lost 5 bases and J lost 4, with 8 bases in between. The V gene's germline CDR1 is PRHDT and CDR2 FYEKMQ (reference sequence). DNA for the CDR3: TGTGCCAGCAGCCAATCTAGCACTGAAGCTTTCTTT. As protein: CASSQSSTEAFF.

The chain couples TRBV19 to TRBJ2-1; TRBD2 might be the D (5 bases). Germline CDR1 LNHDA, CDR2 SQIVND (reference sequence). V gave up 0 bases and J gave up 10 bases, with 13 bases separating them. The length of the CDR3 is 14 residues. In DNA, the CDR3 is TGTGCCAGTAGTATAGATATCGGGATAGTCGAGCAGTTCTTC. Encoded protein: CASSIDIGIVEQFF.

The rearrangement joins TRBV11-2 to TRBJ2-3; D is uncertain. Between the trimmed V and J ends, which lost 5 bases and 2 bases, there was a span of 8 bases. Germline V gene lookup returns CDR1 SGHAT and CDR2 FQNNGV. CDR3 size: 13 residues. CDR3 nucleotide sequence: TGTGCCAGCAGCCTAAGCTACACAGATACGCAGTATTTT. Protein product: CASSLSYTDTQYF.

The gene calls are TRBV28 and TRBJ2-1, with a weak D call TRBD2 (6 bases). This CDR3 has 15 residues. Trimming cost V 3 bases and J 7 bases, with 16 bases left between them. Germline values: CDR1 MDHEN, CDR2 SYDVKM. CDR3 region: CASSLGGGSGNEQFF. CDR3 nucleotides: TGTGCCAGCAGTTTGGGGGGAGGCTCGGGGAATGAGCAGTTCTTC.

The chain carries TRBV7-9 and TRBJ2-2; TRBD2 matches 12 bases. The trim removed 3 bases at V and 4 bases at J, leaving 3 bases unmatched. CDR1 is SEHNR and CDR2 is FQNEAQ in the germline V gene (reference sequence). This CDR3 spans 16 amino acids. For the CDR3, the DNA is TGTGCCAGCAGCTTTACGACTAGCGGGAGCACCGGGGAGCTGTTTTTT. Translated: CASSFTTSGSTGELFF.